This TCR beta chain was identified in a study of CD8+ T cells in alopecia areata. About this clone: Its specificity is not known.

Reverse transcribed after extraction, RNA yielded cDNA as the sequencing template. Some clones are missing from TCRdb's copy, which holds only in-frame ones; the method was immunoSEQ multiplex PCR. Counted here are 100,000 to 150,000 clones, about 60% occurring once; the ten biggest clones make up 2.8%. CD4+ and CD8+ T cells were sorted from PBMCs. Points from the study as a whole: Normal skin contains resident alphabeta T cells, and these are also sequenced in scalp samples. Patients shared TCRs less clearly than mice did, possibly for HLA-related reasons. Lesional scalp, notably in alopecia totalis/universalis, had clonality above that of normal scalp.

Sequences were obtained from CD4+ T cells sorted from blood. This TCR was recovered from a human donor in good health.

The CDR3, as DNA: TGTGCCTGGAGTGTCGACCCCTCCGAGGGGCTGTTTTTT. It specifies CAWSVDPSEGLFF. The rearrangement uses TRBV30 and TRBJ2-2; maybe TRBD2 (5 bases). Per the germline V gene, CDR1 is GTSNPN and CDR2 is SVGIG (reference sequence). V was shortened by 0 bases and J by 13 bases, with 15 bases between the two germline ends. This CDR3 has 13 amino acids.